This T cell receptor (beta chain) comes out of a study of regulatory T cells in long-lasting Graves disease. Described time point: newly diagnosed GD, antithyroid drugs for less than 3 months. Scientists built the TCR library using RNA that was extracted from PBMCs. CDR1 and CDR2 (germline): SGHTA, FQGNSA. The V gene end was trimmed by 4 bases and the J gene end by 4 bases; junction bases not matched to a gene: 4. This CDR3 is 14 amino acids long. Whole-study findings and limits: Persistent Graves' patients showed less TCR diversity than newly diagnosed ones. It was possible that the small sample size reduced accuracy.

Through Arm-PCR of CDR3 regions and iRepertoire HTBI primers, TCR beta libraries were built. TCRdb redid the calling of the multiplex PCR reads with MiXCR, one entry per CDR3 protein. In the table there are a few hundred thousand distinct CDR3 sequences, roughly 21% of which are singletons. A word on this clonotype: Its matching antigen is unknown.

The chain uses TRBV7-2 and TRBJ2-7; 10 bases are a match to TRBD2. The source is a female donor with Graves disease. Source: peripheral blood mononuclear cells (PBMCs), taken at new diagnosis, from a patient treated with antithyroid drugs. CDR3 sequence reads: CASSYLAGEYEQYF. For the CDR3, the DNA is TGTGCCAGCAGCTACCTAGCGGGAGAATACGAGCAGTACTTC.